A single T cell receptor beta chain is shown here with its context. Its antigen is unidentified. Peptide-pool stimulation followed by sequencing identified expanded antigen-specific CD4+ clonotypes in the ViraFEST assay. Researchers isolated CD4+ T cells once about 11 days of culture had elapsed. Participants were vaccinated with two doses of either the BNT162b2 or mRNA-1273 vaccine. The CDR3 loop spans 14 amino acids. Trimming shortened V by 6 bases and J by 0 bases, and 6 bases separated the two germline ends. CDR1 and CDR2 (germline): SGHVS, FQNEAQ. Libraries were prepared by immunoSEQ multiplex PCR; TCRdb keeps only in-frame clonotypes and omits some of them. This sample has under 80,000 clones, with under 80% found just once. This specimen belongs to a study of vaccination effects on CD4 cells after COVID-19. Across the whole study: Post-vaccine sample collection fell at a median of 72 days after the second dose. Study findings and constraints: In healthy vaccinees, only 1 of 255 vaccine-induced clones cross-reacted with common cold coronaviruses. Marked clonal contraction was seen late after vaccination (in both infection- and vaccine-induced clones).

This chain joins TRBV7-8 and TRBJ2-6; D unresolved. The source is a human donor who received a COVID-19 vaccine. The sequencing here drew on CD4+ T cells from PBMCs cultured with HCoV-OC43 spike peptides, taken after COVID-19 vaccination. Subset reported: HCoV-OC43 spike overlapping peptide pool stimulation. The CDR3: CASSKSSGANVLTF. The CDR3 region has the DNA TGTGCCAGCAGTAAATCCTCTGGGGCCAACGTCCTGACTTTC.